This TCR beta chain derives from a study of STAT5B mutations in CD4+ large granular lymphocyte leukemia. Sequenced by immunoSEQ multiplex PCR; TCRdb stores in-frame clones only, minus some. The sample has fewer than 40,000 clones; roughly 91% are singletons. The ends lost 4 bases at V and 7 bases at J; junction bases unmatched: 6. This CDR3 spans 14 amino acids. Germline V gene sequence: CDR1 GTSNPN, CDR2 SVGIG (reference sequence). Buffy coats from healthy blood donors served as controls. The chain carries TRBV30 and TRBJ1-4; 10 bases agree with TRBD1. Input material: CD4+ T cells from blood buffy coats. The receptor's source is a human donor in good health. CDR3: CAWTPGQGTEKLFF. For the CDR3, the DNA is TGTGCCTGGACCCCGGGACAGGGGACTGAAAAACTGTTTTTT.